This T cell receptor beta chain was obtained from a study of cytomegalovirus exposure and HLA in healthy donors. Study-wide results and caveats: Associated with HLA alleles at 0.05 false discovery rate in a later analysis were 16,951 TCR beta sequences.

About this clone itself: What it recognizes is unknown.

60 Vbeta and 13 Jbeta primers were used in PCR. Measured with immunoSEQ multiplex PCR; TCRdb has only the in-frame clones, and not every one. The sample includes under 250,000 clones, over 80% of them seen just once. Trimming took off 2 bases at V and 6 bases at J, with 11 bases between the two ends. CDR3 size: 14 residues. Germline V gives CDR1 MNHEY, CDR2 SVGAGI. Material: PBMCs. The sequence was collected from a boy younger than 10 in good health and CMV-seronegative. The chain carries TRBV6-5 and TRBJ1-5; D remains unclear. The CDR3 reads CASSYGEGFQPQHF. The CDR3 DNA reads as TGTGCCAGCAGTTACGGGGAGGGTTTTCAGCCCCAGCATTTT.